The next 8 T cell receptor beta chains were all read from a single sample in a study of blood T cell repertoires in COVID-19. TCRdb's copy holds only in-frame clones and misses some; the assay was immunoSEQ multiplex PCR. The sample lists some 220,000 clones; roughly 80% were seen once. The specimen sequenced was peripheral blood. All receptors derive from a woman older than 75 with active or convalescent COVID-19.

V gene TRBV7-2 combines with J gene TRBJ1-5; D is unresolved. Trimming cost V 3 bases and J 7 bases, with 10 bases left between them. This CDR3 is 13 amino acids long. Looked up from germline, CDR1 is SGHTA and CDR2 is FQGNSA. CDR3 protein: CASSFPGIQPQHF. The CDR3 DNA is TGTGCCAGCAGCTTCCCAGGAATCCAGCCCCAGCATTTT.

The chain recombines TRBV5-8 with TRBJ2-7; D perhaps matches TRBD1 (5 bases). Per the germline V gene, CDR1 is SGHTS and CDR2 is YDEGEE. V lost 2 bases and J lost 4, with 19 bases in between. CDR3 length: 16 amino acids. CDR3 residues: CASSLPLRKRGYEQYF. DNA for the CDR3: TGTGCCAGCAGCTTACCGCTTCGGAAAAGGGGTTACGAGCAGTACTTC.

The chain has TRBV3-1 (or the pseudogene TRBV3-2) and TRBJ2-5; 11 nucleotides agree with TRBD1. The ends lost 4 bases at V and 5 bases at J; junction bases unmatched: 15. Germline CDR1 is LGHDT and CDR2 is YNNKEL (reference sequence). There are 18 residues in the CDR3. This CDR3 reads CASSRGLQGTGGLETQYF. CDR3 DNA sequence: TGTGCCAGCAGCCGAGGCTTACAAGGGACAGGGGGATTGGAGACCCAGTACTTC.

This chain links TRBV7-3 with TRBJ2-1; 7 bases are shared with TRBD1. Germline lookup yields CDR1 SGHTA and CDR2 FQGTGA. Losses at the gene ends were 5 bases for V and 9 bases for J; bases not matched to a gene: 4. The CDR3 covers 12 residues. CDR3 bases: TGTGCCAGCAGCCCCGACAGGGCTGAGCAGTTCTTC. It encodes CASSPDRAEQFF.

This chain uses TRBV5-1 with TRBJ1-1, with no clear D. Germline CDR1 SGHRS, CDR2 YFSETQ. Trimming cost V 1 base and J 4 bases, with 8 bases left between them. This CDR3 is built from 13 residues. As DNA, the CDR3 is TGCGCCAGCAGCTTGTACCGGGGCACTGAAGCTTTCTTT. This translates into CASSLYRGTEAFF.

The chain carries TRBV30 and TRBJ1-1; TRBD1 aligns across 9 bases. Germline-derived CDR1 and CDR2 are GTSNPN and SVGIG (reference sequence). J was trimmed by 1 base and V by 2 bases; bases with no gene match: 5. CDR3 length: 15 residues. CDR3 sequence: CAWSPGTGTNTEAFF. In nucleotides, the CDR3 is TGTGCCTGGAGTCCAGGGACAGGGACGAACACTGAAGCTTTCTTT.

This chain connects TRBV29-1 to TRBJ1-2, with D tentatively TRBD1 (6 bases). The V end lost 6 bases, the J end lost 2 bases, and 16 bases lay between the germline ends. CDR1 SQVTM and CDR2 ANQGSEA come from the germline V gene. The CDR3 sequence is 14 residues long. The CDR3 nucleotides read TGCAGCGTACAGGGTGGGACCTCGAACTATGGCTACACCTTC. Encoded protein: CSVQGGTSNYGYTF.

V gene TRBV4-1 combines with J gene TRBJ1-2, with no clear D. Germline assignment: CDR1 MGHRA and CDR2 YSYEKL. Between the trimmed V and J ends, which lost 1 base and 5 bases, there was a span of 8 bases. CDR3 size: 13 residues. CDR3 loop: CASSQVPSYGYTF. The CDR3 DNA reads as TGCGCCAGCAGCCAAGTCCCCTCGTATGGCTACACCTTC.